Each of the 2 T cell receptor beta chains below was sequenced from the same sample in a study of T-cell memory formation after mild COVID-19. TCRdb fed the 5' RACE reads into MiXCR, producing one record per CDR3 protein. Of roughly 150,000 distinct CDR3 sequences in the sample, over 10% were seen once. Sequencing was carried out using PBMCs or a T cell subset sorted from them (not recorded which). These receptors all stem from a man aged 18 to 35 who had mild COVID-19 (a few samples of this study predate the infection). Cell type and time point are not known.

J is TRBJ2-5 and V is TRBV25-1; D not certain. The CDR3 sequence is 14 residues long. Trimming shortened V by 2 bases and J by 7 bases, and 14 bases separated the two germline ends. The germline gives CDR1 MGHDK, CDR2 SYGVNS. CDR3: CASSEPNLEWTQYF. CDR3 coding DNA: TGTGCCAGCAGTGAACCTAACTTGGAATGGACCCAGTACTTC.

V is TRBV7-9 and J is TRBJ2-3, with unresolved D. The CDR3 length is 13 residues. Germline CDR1 and CDR2: SEHNR and FQNEAQ (reference sequence). V lost 2 bases and J 1 base, leaving 4 bases between the germline ends. The CDR3 DNA sequence: TGTGCCAGCAGCTTAATGGGCACAGATACGCAGTATTTT. Protein sequence: CASSLMGTDTQYF. The full variable domain, its missing parts supplied by reference TRBV7-9 and TRBJ2-3, is DTGVSQNPRHKITKRGQNVTFRCDPISEHNRLYWYRQTLGQGPEFLTYFQNEAQLEKSRLLSDRFSAERPKGSFSTLEIQRTEQGDSAMYLCASSLMGTDTQYFGPGTRLTVL.